The clone carrying this T cell receptor beta chain was seen only a few times. Its antigen is unknown. The sample originates from a study of T cells after yellow fever vaccination. The CDR3 loop spans 15 amino acids. V dropped 4 bases and J dropped 6; count of bases not matched to a gene: 7. Germline V lookup: CDR1 MGHRA, CDR2 YSYEKL. Study-wide points: A small share of clonotypes appeared in both CD4 and CD8 compartments.

5'RACE template switching generated TCR cDNA, adding a universal primer site and UMIs. TCRdb processed the 5' RACE reads anew with MiXCR; each CDR3 protein has one entry. The repertoire holds 400,000 or so distinct CDR3 sequences, around 10% seen once, with roughly 18% in the top ten. This receptor was taken from a man aged 18 to 35 who received the YFV17D yellow fever vaccine. The input for sequencing was PBMCs, taken on the day of the first yellow fever vaccination. The chain links TRBV4-1 to TRBJ2-2; TRBD1 matches at 8 bases. The CDR3 spells CASSRDRGGAGELFF. CDR3 DNA sequence: TGCGCCAGCAGCCGAGACAGGGGAGGTGCCGGGGAGCTGTTTTTT.